These 18 T cell receptor beta chains came from one sample sequenced in a study of blood T cell repertoires in COVID-19. Assay used: immunoSEQ multiplex PCR; TCRdb lists only in-frame clones, some missing. Here the sample spans roughly 160,000 clones, more than 75% being singletons. Sequenced material: peripheral blood. All receptors come from a man aged 18 to 30 with acute or convalescent COVID-19.

J is TRBJ1-1 and V is TRBV27, with TRBD1 matching over 9 bases. The CDR3 runs 13 residues. CDR1 is MNHEY, CDR2 SMNVEV, per germline (reference sequence). The trim removed 7 bases at V and 4 bases at J, leaving 4 bases unmatched. In DNA, the CDR3 is TGTGCCAGCACAAGACAGGGGGGCACTGAAGCTTTCTTT. Residues: CASTRQGGTEAFF.

This chain uses TRBV30 with TRBJ1-2, with 10 bases that match TRBD1. The length of the CDR3 is 14 residues. Germline CDR1 GTSNPN, CDR2 SVGIG (reference sequence). Trimming cost V 5 bases and J 3 bases; bases outside gene matches: 6. The CDR3 nucleotides read TGTGCCTGGTCCTGGACAGGGGGGGACTATGGCTACACCTTC. Translation gives CAWSWTGGDYGYTF.

This sequence joins TRBV6-5 and TRBJ1-5; D gene uncertain. V was pared by 3 bases and J by 0 bases, with 3 bases between. In germline, CDR1 is MNHEY, CDR2 SVGAGI. The CDR3 consists of 13 residues. The CDR3 reads CASSYYSNQPQHF. The CDR3 DNA reads TGTGCCAGCAGTTATTATAGCAATCAGCCCCAGCATTTT.

The chain employs TRBV2 and TRBJ1-5; TRBD1 might be the D (6 bases). The CDR3 contains 19 residues. Germline V CDR1 and CDR2: SNHLY, FYNNEI. V was trimmed by 4 bases and J by 1 base, leaving 23 bases between them. CDR3 amino acids: CASSGVEGQLLRSNQPQHF. In DNA, the CDR3 is TGTGCCAGCAGTGGAGTTGAAGGACAGCTCCTTCGGAGCAATCAGCCCCAGCATTTT.

V gene TRBV7-9 combines with J gene TRBJ1-2, with D perhaps TRBD1 (6 bases). V was clipped by 4 bases and J by 8 bases, with 17 bases between them. CDR3 size: 14 residues. CDR1 and CDR2 from the germline V gene are SEHNR and FQNEAQ (reference sequence). The CDR3 here is CASSWEGGTGGYTF. CDR3 sequence (DNA): TGTGCCAGCAGCTGGGAGGGGGGAACGGGAGGCTACACCTTC. The variable domain in full, with the rest retrieved from reference TRBV7-9 and TRBJ1-2, is DTGVSQNPRHKITKRGQNVTFRCDPISEHNRLYWYRQTLGQGPEFLTYFQNEAQLEKSRLLSDRFSAERPKGSFSTLEIQRTEQGDSAMYLCASSWEGGTGGYTFGSGTRLTVV.

With regard to this clone: Other DNA sequences in this sample translate to the same CDR3. V and J are TRBV18 and TRBJ2-1; 13 bases line up with TRBD2. Trimming took 3 bases from V and 5 from J; bases not matched to a gene: 1. This CDR3 is built from 15 residues. From germline, CDR1 is KGHSH and CDR2 LQKENI. The CDR3 coding sequence is TGTGCCAGCTCACCCGGACTAGCGGGGGACAATGAGCAGTTCTTC. Translation: CASSPGLAGDNEQFF.

J is TRBJ2-3 and V is TRBV11-2; D remains unclear. Trimming took 7 bases from V and 0 from J, leaving 17 bases between them. Germline values: CDR1 SGHAT, CDR2 FQNNGV. This CDR3 is built from 16 residues. The DNA for the CDR3 is TGTGCCAGCACCCTGGGCCACAGTTCTAGCACAGATACGCAGTATTTT. Its translation is CASTLGHSSSTDTQYF. The entire variable domain, with the rest obtained from reference TRBV11-2 and TRBJ2-3, is as follows: EAGVAQSPRYKIIEKRQSVAFWCNPISGHATLYWYQQILGQGPKLLIQFQNNGVVDDSQLPKDRFSAERLKGVDSTLKIQPAKLEDSAVYLCASTLGHSSSTDTQYFGPGTRLTVL.

The V call is TRBV2, the J call TRBJ1-6, with 12 bases fitting TRBD1. Looked up from germline, CDR1 is SNHLY and CDR2 is FYNNEI. The CDR3 is made up of 17 amino acids. The V gene end was trimmed by 6 bases and the J gene end by 7 bases; junction bases not matched to a gene: 10. CDR3 sequence: CASSVRGTGGKNSPLHF. CDR3 coding DNA: TGTGCCAGCAGCGTAAGAGGGACAGGGGGCAAAAATTCACCCCTCCACTTT.

The genes are TRBV19 and TRBJ1-6; 8 bases fit TRBD1. Germline V gene lookup returns CDR1 LNHDA and CDR2 SQIVND (reference sequence). The CDR3 length is 14 residues. Trimming removed 4 bases from V and 11 bases from J; junction bases left unmatched: 7. CDR3 amino acids: CASSTGTGQTPLHF. The CDR3 DNA is TGTGCCAGTAGTACCGGGACAGGTCAAACACCCCTCCACTTT.

The chain has TRBV7-2 and TRBJ2-1; 8 nucleotides align to TRBD2. Germline CDR1 reads SGHTA; CDR2 reads FQGNSA. With V trimmed by 1 base and J by 8 bases, 10 bases remained unmatched. The CDR3 extends over 16 amino acids. The CDR3 region is CASSLGRLAGSDEQFF. DNA for the CDR3: TGTGCCAGCAGCTTAGGTAGGCTAGCGGGTTCAGATGAGCAGTTCTTC.

The CDR3 nucleotides are TGTGCCTGGAGCGAGGACAGGGCGAGCTACACCTTC. Translating gives CAWSEDRASYTF. V usage is TRBV30 and J usage is TRBJ1-2; the match to TRBD1 covers 8 bases. Per germline, CDR1 GTSNPN and CDR2 SVGIG (reference sequence). V lost 3 bases, J lost 9 bases, and 6 bases stayed unmatched. This CDR3 is 12 amino acids long.

This chain connects TRBV6-5 to TRBJ1-1; no reliable D call. Trimming pared 8 bases from V and 3 bases from J, leaving 16 bases between. The CDR3 runs 14 residues. CDR1 and CDR2 (germline): MNHEY, SVGAGI. As DNA, the CDR3 is TGTGCCAGCGGGAGTCGGGGTTCGTACACTGAAGCTTTCTTT. Translated: CASGSRGSYTEAFF.

The rearrangement joins TRBV2 to TRBJ1-6; TRBD1 agrees at 10 bases. Germline trimming cut 6 bases from V and 7 bases from J; bases unmatched to any gene: 6. Germline CDR1 and CDR2: SNHLY and FYNNEI. The length of the CDR3 is 15 residues. The CDR3 spells CASRTRTGGNSPLHF. The CDR3 DNA sequence: TGTGCCAGCAGAACTAGGACAGGGGGGAATTCACCCCTCCACTTT.

The chain employs TRBV5-4 and TRBJ1-2; TRBD1 might be the D (5 bases). With 2 bases removed from V and 4 bases from J, the gap between germline ends came to 9 bases. The CDR3 loop spans 13 amino acids. Looked up from germline, CDR1 is SGHNT and CDR2 is YYREEE (reference sequence). In DNA, the CDR3 is TGTGCCAGCAGCTTTTCAGGGCCCTATGGCTACACCTTC. Its translation: CASSFSGPYGYTF.

The chain carries TRBV5-6 and TRBJ2-1; maybe TRBD2 (6 bases). Germline CDR1 is SGHDT and CDR2 is YYEEEE. Between the trimmed V and J ends, which lost 6 bases and 0 bases, there was a span of 16 bases. This CDR3 is built from 16 residues. Here the CDR3 reads CASTPQAGSSYNEQFF. CDR3 bases: TGTGCCAGCACCCCTCAGGCGGGGAGCTCCTACAATGAGCAGTTCTTC.

The chain is built from TRBV11-2 and TRBJ1-2, with 9 bases fitting TRBD1. Looked up from germline, CDR1 is SGHAT and CDR2 is FQNNGV. After removal of 1 base from V and 6 bases from J, the junction contained 9 bases not matched to a gene. The CDR3 is 16 amino acids. The chain's CDR3 is CASSLAPGTGNHGYTF. Here the CDR3 DNA reads TGTGCCAGCAGCTTAGCCCCTGGGACAGGGAATCATGGCTACACCTTC.

The chain has TRBV24-1 and TRBJ2-1, with D possibly matching TRBD2 (6 bases). CDR3 length: 13 amino acids. Trimming took 10 bases from V and 4 from J, leaving 13 bases between them. Germline values: CDR1 KGHDR, CDR2 SFDVKD. In DNA form, the CDR3 reads TGTGCCACTGGGGGGAAAGGGTACAATGAGCAGTTCTTC. Amino acid sequence: CATGGKGYNEQFF.

This chain connects TRBV27 to TRBJ1-4, with TRBD1 matching 9 bases. The CDR3 extends over 16 amino acids. Germline values: CDR1 MNHEY, CDR2 SMNVEV (reference sequence). Trimming at V came to 0 bases and at J to 7 bases, leaving 6 bases not matched to a gene. The CDR3 region is CASSLSPGQGREKLFF. CDR3 DNA: TGTGCCAGCAGTTTATCGCCGGGACAGGGCCGTGAAAAACTGTTTTTT.